Described below is a single T cell receptor (beta chain) sequence and its context. After removal of 2 bases from V and 0 bases from J, the junction contained 2 bases not matched to a gene. The CDR3 length is 16 residues. The germline V gene has CDR1 SGHTA and CDR2 FQGTGA. This sample was taken from a study of blood T cell repertoires in COVID-19. Produced via immunoSEQ multiplex PCR; TCRdb's table is partial and in-frame only. The table has over 200,000 clones, around 80% seen once. The chain combines TRBV7-3 with TRBJ2-4; 9 positions agree with TRBD2. This receptor was obtained from a human donor in a cohort sampled during active COVID-19. Input material: peripheral blood. Here the CDR3 reads CASSLSSGKAKNIQYF. The CDR3 bases are TGTGCCAGCAGCTTATCTAGCGGGAAAGCCAAAAACATTCAGTACTTC.